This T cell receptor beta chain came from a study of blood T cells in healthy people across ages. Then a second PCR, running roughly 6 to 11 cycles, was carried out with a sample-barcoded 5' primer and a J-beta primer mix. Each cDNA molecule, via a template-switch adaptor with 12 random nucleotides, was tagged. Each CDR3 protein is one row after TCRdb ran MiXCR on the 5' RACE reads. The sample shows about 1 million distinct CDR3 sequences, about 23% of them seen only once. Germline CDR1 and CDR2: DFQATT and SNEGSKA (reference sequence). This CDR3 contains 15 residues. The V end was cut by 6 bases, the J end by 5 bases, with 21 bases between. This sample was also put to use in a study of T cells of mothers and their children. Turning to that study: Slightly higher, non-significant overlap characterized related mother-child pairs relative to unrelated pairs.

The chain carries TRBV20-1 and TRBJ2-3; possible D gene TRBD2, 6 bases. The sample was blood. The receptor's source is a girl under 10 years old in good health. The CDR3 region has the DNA TGCAGTGCGCCTGACTGGAGCGGGTCCCTAGATACGCAGTATTTT. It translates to CSAPDWSGSLDTQYF.